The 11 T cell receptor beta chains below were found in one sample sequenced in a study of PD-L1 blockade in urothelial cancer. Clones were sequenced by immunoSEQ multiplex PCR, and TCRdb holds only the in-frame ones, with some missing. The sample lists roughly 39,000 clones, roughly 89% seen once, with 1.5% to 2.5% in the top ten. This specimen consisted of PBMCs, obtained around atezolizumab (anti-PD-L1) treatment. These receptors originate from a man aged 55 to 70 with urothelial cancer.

In DNA, the CDR3 is TGTGCCAGCGGGGGGGTCGGCGCGACCCAGTACTTC. It codes for CASGGVGATQYF. The chain couples TRBV19 to TRBJ2-5; 8 bases match TRBD2. Per germline, CDR1 LNHDA and CDR2 SQIVND (reference sequence). The CDR3 has 12 amino acids. V trimming: 9 bases; J trimming: 7 bases; junction bases outside the gene matches: 7.

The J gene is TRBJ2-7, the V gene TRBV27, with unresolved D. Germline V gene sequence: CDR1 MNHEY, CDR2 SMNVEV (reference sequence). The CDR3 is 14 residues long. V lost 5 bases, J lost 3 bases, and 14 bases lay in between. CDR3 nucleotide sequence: TGTGCCAGCAGTCACCTCCAGGCCGACTACGAGCAGTACTTC. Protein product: CASSHLQADYEQYF.

CDR3 nucleotide sequence: TGTGCCAGCAGCCAAGAAGGAGCGGGAGGCGATACGCAGTATTTT. The encoded protein is CASSQEGAGGDTQYF. The chain recombines TRBV4-2 with TRBJ2-3, with TRBD2 identical over 9 bases. The CDR3 spans 15 residues. Germline trimming cut 0 bases from V and 6 bases from J; bases unmatched to any gene: 4. Germline CDR1 is LGHNA and CDR2 is YNFKEQ.

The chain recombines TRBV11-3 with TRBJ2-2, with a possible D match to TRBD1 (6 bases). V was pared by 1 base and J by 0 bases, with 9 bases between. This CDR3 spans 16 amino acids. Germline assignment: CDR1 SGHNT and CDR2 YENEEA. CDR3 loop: CASSLAGTTNTGELFF. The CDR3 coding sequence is TGTGCCAGCAGCTTAGCCGGGACAACGAACACCGGGGAGCTGTTTTTT.

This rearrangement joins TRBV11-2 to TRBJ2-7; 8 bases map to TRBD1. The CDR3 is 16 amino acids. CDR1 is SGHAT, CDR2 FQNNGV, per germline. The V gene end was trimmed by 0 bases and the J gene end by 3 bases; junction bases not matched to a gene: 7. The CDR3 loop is CASSLDRQGALYEQYF. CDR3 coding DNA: TGTGCCAGCAGCTTAGATCGGCAGGGGGCCCTCTACGAGCAGTACTTC.

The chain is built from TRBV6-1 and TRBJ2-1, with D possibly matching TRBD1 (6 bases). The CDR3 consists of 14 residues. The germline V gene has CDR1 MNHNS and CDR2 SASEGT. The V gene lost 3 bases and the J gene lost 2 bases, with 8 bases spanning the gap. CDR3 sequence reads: CASSEKGAYNEQFF. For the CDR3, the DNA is TGTGCCAGCAGTGAGAAGGGGGCCTACAATGAGCAGTTCTTC.

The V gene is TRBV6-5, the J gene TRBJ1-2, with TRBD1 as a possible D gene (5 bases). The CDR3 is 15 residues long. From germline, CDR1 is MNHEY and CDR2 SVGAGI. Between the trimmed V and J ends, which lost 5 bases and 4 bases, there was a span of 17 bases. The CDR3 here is CASSRGRAGGYGYTF. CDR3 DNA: TGTGCCAGCAGTAGAGGCAGGGCGGGAGGCTATGGCTACACCTTC.

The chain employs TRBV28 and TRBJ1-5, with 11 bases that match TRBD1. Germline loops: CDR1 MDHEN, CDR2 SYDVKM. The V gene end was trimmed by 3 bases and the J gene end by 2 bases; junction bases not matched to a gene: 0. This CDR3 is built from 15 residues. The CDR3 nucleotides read TGTGCCAGCAGTTTGGGACAGGGGGGCAATCAGCCCCAGCATTTT. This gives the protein CASSLGQGGNQPQHF.

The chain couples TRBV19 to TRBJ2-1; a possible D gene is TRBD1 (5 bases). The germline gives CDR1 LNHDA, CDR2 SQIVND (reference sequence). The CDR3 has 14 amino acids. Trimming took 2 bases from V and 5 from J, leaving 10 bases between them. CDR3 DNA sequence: TGTGCCAGTAGTATAACGCAGGGCCACAATGAGCAGTTCTTC. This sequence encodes CASSITQGHNEQFF.

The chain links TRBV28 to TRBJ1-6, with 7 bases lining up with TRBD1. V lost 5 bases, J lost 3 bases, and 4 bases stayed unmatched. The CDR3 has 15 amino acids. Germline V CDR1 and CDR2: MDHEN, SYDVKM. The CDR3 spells CASSGGQHYNSPLHF. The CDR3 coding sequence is TGTGCCAGCAGTGGGGGACAGCACTATAATTCACCCCTCCACTTT.

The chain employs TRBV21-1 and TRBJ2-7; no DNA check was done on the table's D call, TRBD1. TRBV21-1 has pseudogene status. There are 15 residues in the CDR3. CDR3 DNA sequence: TGTGCCAGCAGCAAAGTGCCACAGGCGCACTACGAGCAGTACTTC. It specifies CASSKVPQAHYEQYF.